This T cell receptor (beta chain) derives from a study of T cell responses to AZD1222 COVID-19 vaccine. Using immunoSEQ multiplex PCR, the repertoire was profiled, and TCRdb retains in-frame clones only, with some absent. This repertoire shows some 96,000 clones, around nine tenths found once; its top ten account for 2.5% to 3.5%. General study points: Seropositive AZD1222 recipients at baseline numbered only five or six. Variant regions that are unmutated are reportedly the target of nearly half of spike-specific TCRs. Elevations in Spike-specific TCR breadth and depth followed administration of two AZD1222 doses.

CDR3 size: 14 residues. V was shortened by 0 bases and J by 4 bases, with 7 bases between the two germline ends. Germline CDR1 is LGHDT and CDR2 is YNNKEL (reference sequence). A remark on this clone: Its cognate antigen is unknown.

Sequenced here: peripheral blood, sampled on day 0 of AZD1222 vaccination. This clonotype was sampled from an adult in good health. V gene TRBV3-1 (or the pseudogene TRBV3-2) combines with J gene TRBJ1-3; the D is unclear. Here the CDR3 reads CASSQEGLGNTIYF. CDR3 nucleotides: TGTGCCAGCAGCCAAGAAGGGCTCGGAAACACCATATATTTT.